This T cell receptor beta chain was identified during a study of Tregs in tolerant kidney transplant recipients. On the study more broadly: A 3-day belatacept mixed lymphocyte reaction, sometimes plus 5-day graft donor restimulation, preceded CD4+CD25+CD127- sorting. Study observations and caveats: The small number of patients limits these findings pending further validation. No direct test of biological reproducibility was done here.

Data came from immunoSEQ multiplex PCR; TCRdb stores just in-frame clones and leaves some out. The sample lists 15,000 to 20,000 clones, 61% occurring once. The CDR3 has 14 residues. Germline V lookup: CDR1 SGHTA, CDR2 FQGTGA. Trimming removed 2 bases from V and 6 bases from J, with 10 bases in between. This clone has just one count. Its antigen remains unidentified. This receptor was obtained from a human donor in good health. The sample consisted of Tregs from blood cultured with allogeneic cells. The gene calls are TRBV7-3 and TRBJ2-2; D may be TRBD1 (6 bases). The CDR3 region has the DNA TGTGCCAGCAGCTTATTTTGGGGGCCCGGGGAGCTGTTTTTT. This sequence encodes CASSLFWGPGELFF.